Shown below are 14 T cell receptor beta chains from a single sample sequenced in a study of T-cell reconstitution after alpha-beta-depleted transplantation in children. Unique molecular identifiers were built into the TCRbeta library. One entry per CDR3 protein results from TCRdb running MiXCR on the PCR reads. The repertoire holds approximately 430,000 distinct CDR3 sequences, around 16% seen once, with around 28% in the top ten. The sample here was PBMCs, mostly from graft donor cells, taken 360 days after TCRalphabeta/CD19-depleted stem cell transplant. These receptors all come from a boy in the first two years of life who had a stem cell transplant for Wiskott-Aldrich syndrome, so the T cells may come from the graft donor.

The genes are TRBV20-1 and TRBJ2-3; possibly TRBD2 for D (5 bases). CDR1 and CDR2 (germline): DFQATT, SNEGSKA (reference sequence). CDR3 length: 14 amino acids. V was shortened by 3 bases and J by 1 base, with 11 bases between the two germline ends. CDR3 sequence reads: CSASPLVRTDTQYF. In DNA form, the CDR3 reads TGCAGTGCTAGTCCACTAGTGCGCACAGATACGCAGTATTTT.

The chain links TRBV7-9 to TRBJ2-2; D may be TRBD2 (5 bases). The CDR3 covers 15 residues. The V gene lost 1 base and the J gene lost 5 bases, with 11 bases spanning the gap. Per the germline V gene, CDR1 is SEHNR and CDR2 is FQNEAQ (reference sequence). CDR3 residues: CASSLVGKRTGELFF. CDR3 sequence (DNA): TGTGCCAGCAGCTTAGTAGGCAAGCGGACCGGGGAGCTGTTTTTT.

The CDR3 bases are TGTGCCAGCAGCCGTAGACTGTTGCCACCCGGGTACCAAGAGACCCAGTACTTC. Translating it yields CASSRRLLPPGYQETQYF. The chain has TRBV11-2 and TRBJ2-5, with unresolved D. Germline values: CDR1 SGHAT, CDR2 FQNNGV. V lost 5 bases and J 0 bases, leaving 22 bases between the germline ends. This CDR3 spans 18 amino acids.

The rearrangement joins TRBV7-2 to TRBJ2-7; D ambiguous. V was trimmed by 5 bases and J by 0 bases, leaving 14 bases between them. In germline, CDR1 is SGHTA, CDR2 FQGNSA. The CDR3 has 15 amino acids. In DNA, the CDR3 is TGTGCCAGCAGCCCGCGTCCCGCTATCTCCTACGAGCAGTACTTC. The encoded protein is CASSPRPAISYEQYF.

The V and J genes are TRBV20-1 and TRBJ2-7; 9 bases agree with TRBD2. The CDR3 is 14 amino acids. Germline V gene data show CDR1 as DFQATT and CDR2 as SNEGSKA (reference sequence). DNA of the CDR3: TGCAGCCTAGGACGGCGGGGGGGCCTCTACGAGCAGTACTTC. It codes for CSLGRRGGLYEQYF.

The V call is TRBV23-1, the J call TRBJ1-6; D is unclear. TRBV23-1 is noted as an ORF with a role that remains uncertain. The CDR3 is 14 residues long. V was cut by 4 bases and J by 7 bases, with 11 bases left in between. This CDR3 reads CASSPEERNSPLHF. The CDR3 DNA is TGCGCCAGCAGTCCGGAGGAAAGAAATTCACCCCTCCACTTT.

The rearrangement joins TRBV7-8 to TRBJ2-4; unclear D gene. This CDR3 has 17 residues. The V end lost 3 bases, the J end lost 4 bases, and 19 bases lay between the germline ends. The germline V gene has CDR1 SGHVS and CDR2 FQNEAQ. The CDR3 DNA reads as TGTGCCAGCAGCTTCGGACCCGGGCTACTGGGTAAAAACATTCAGTACTTC. Protein product: CASSFGPGLLGKNIQYF.

V and J are TRBV15 and TRBJ2-3; D call uncertain. Between the trimmed V and J ends, which lost 0 bases and 1 base, there was a span of 5 bases. This CDR3 is built from 14 residues. Per germline, CDR1 LNHNV and CDR2 YYDKDF (reference sequence). The CDR3 bases are TGTGCCACCAGCAGAGACCCGGGCACAGATACGCAGTATTTT. It translates to CATSRDPGTDTQYF.

V is TRBV20-1 and J is TRBJ2-2, with D unclear. The germline CDR1 and CDR2 sequences are DFQATT and SNEGSKA (reference sequence). The CDR3 contains 14 residues. V lost 1 base and J 8 bases, leaving 14 bases between the germline ends. The CDR3 sequence is CSARGRLDAGELFF. CDR3 sequence (DNA): TGCAGTGCTAGAGGCCGGCTAGACGCGGGGGAGCTGTTTTTT.

The chain joins TRBV3-1 to TRBJ2-5; 7 positions agree with TRBD2. Germline V gene lookup returns CDR1 LGHDT and CDR2 YNNKEL (reference sequence). Trimming cost V 3 bases and J 5 bases; bases outside gene matches: 6. The CDR3 has 14 residues. This chain's CDR3 is CASSHYAGVETQYF. CDR3 DNA: TGTGCCAGCAGCCATTACGCGGGGGTTGAGACCCAGTACTTC.

This clonotype appeared a few times. This chain links TRBV2 with TRBJ1-6, with a tentative D call TRBD1 (5 bases). The CDR3 is made up of 14 amino acids. V lost 3 bases, J lost 10 bases, and 13 bases lay in between. The germline CDR1 and CDR2 sequences are SNHLY and FYNNEI. The CDR3 DNA reads as TGTGCCAGCAGTGAGAGGGGCCGAGGGTCACCCCTCCACTTT. Its protein is CASSERGRGSPLHF.

This clonotype has a handful of counts. This rearrangement joins TRBV20-1 to TRBJ1-6, with a weak D call TRBD1 (5 bases). This CDR3 contains 20 residues. V lost 2 bases and J 0 bases, leaving 23 bases between the germline ends. Germline V CDR1 and CDR2: DFQATT, SNEGSKA (reference sequence). The CDR3 sequence: CSARSYRTQDPSSYNSPLHF. DNA for the CDR3: TGCAGTGCTAGATCATACAGGACGCAGGACCCTAGCTCCTATAATTCACCCCTCCACTTT.

This clonotype was detected only a few times. DNA for the CDR3: TGTGCCAGCAGTGGGGGTCTCTCCTATAATTCACCCCTCCACTTT. Residues: CASSGGLSYNSPLHF. The V gene is TRBV12-3 or TRBV12-4, the J gene TRBJ1-6; maybe TRBD1 (5 bases). Trimming took 5 bases from V and 0 from J, leaving 8 bases between them. The CDR3 is 15 residues long.

This clonotype appeared a few times. The chain links TRBV18 to TRBJ2-2; 10 nucleotides line up with TRBD1. The CDR3 totals 17 residues. Germline loops: CDR1 KGHSH, CDR2 LQKENI. The V gene end was trimmed by 0 bases and the J gene end by 0 bases; junction bases not matched to a gene: 1. In DNA form, the CDR3 reads TGTGCCAGCTCACCACCGGGACAGGGGACGAACACCGGGGAGCTGTTTTTT. Translation gives CASSPPGQGTNTGELFF.